The table lists the clone carrying this T cell receptor (beta chain) with a count of one. Its specificity is not known. The sample comes from a study of shared clonotypes between healthy human individuals. Study information: Used for every donor were three CD4 naive, three CD4 memory, two CD8 naive and one CD8 memory plate. Study-wide points: Some naive CD4 clonotypes, roughly 5%, turned up in common across several donors.

V was trimmed by 7 bases and J by 0 bases, leaving 6 bases between them. The germline V gene has CDR1 SQVTM and CDR2 ANQGSEA. CDR3 size: 11 residues. For every subset, genomic DNA was evenly distributed across several immunoSEQ plates. Generated by immunoSEQ multiplex PCR, the TCRdb table keeps only in-frame clones and is missing some. The sample has some 2,100,000 clones; nearly 97% are singletons. The study drew all its donors from Caucasian adults living in Nashville, Tennessee. The receptor's source is a young man in good health. What was sequenced was naive CD4+ T cells sorted from blood. Subset in this sample: CD45RA+ positively selected. The rearrangement joins TRBV29-1 to TRBJ1-1; D unresolved. CDR3 region: CSAVMNTEAFF. The CDR3 DNA follows: TGCAGCGCGGTTATGAACACTGAAGCTTTCTTT.